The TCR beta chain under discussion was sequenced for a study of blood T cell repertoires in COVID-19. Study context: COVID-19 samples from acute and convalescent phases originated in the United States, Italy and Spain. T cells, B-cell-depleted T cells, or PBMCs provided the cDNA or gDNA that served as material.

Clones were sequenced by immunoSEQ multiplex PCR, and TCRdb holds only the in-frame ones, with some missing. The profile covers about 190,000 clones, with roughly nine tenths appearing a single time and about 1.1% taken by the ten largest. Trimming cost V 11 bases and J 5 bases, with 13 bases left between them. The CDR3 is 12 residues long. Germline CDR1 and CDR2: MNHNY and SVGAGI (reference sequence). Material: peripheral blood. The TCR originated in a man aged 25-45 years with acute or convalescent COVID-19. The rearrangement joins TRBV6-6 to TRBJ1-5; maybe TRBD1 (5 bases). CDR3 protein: CAARGVDQPQHF. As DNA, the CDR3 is TGTGCCGCGCGGGGGGTTGATCAGCCCCAGCATTTT.